This TCR beta chain stems from a study of beta chain features in type 1 diabetes. The isolated RNA, all of it, was reverse transcribed, so expressed TCRB transcripts were what got sequenced. Assay: immunoSEQ multiplex PCR; the TCRdb copy retains only in-frame clones and omits some. The sample has some 700,000 clones; roughly 13% are singletons. Trimming took 4 bases from V and 4 from J; bases not matched to a gene: 6. The CDR3 is 14 residues long. Germline CDR1 reads SGHDT; CDR2 reads YYEEEE. Details on this clone: Its antigen is unidentified.

General study results and limits: TCRB CDR3s from Type 1 diabetes patients were moderately but significantly shorter in all four CD4+ subsets. At VDJ recombination sites, type 1 diabetes patients had fewer insertions and more deleted nucleotides. Possibly, sequencing cDNA over-represented cells that had high TCR expression levels.

The clonotype comes from a man younger than 35 with type 1 diabetes. The rearrangement links TRBV5-6 to TRBJ2-7, with 9 bases that match TRBD1. The material sequenced was naive CD4+ T cells from blood. CDR3 sequence reads: CASSVGQGGYEQYF. CDR3 coding DNA: TGTGCCAGCAGCGTGGGACAGGGAGGTTACGAGCAGTACTTC.